These 31 T cell receptor beta chains came from one sample sequenced in a study of blood T cell repertoires in COVID-19 (dated by TCRdb to the early 2020s). The protocol used for the library was the immunoSEQ multiplex PCR assay. Not all clones reach the TCRdb copy of this immuneACCESS table, which keeps in-frame sequences only. Checked studies attribute under half of the gap to unresolved V genes and leave the rest unexplained. The sample table records some 110,000 clones; about 89% of these occur just once. The leading ten clones occupy 4% to 5% of the sample. Sample: peripheral blood. All receptors come from a man aged 35 to 55 with acute or convalescent COVID-19.

The chain carries TRBV6-5 and TRBJ1-1; D uncertain. The V and J ends lost 5 bases and 5 bases respectively, with 12 bases between them. CDR3 length: 13 residues. CDR1 and CDR2 (germline): MNHEY, SVGAGI. DNA for the CDR3: TGTGCCAGCAGTCCCCGCGGGCCAACTGAAGCTTTCTTT. This translates into CASSPRGPTEAFF.

This clone was observed a few times. This sequence joins TRBV29-1 and TRBJ1-1; D gene ambiguous. The germline V gene encodes CDR1 SQVTM and CDR2 ANQGSEA. The V end was cut by 7 bases, the J end by 0 bases, with 12 bases between. The length of the CDR3 is 13 residues. The DNA for the CDR3 is TGCAGCGCCCGGCAGGACTTGAACACTGAAGCTTTCTTT. Its protein is CSARQDLNTEAFF.

This clone has a handful of counts. The DNA of the CDR3 is TGTGCCTGGAGTGTCTCGGGAGATGAAGCTTTCTTT. Protein product: CAWSVSGDEAFF. V gene TRBV30 combines with J gene TRBJ1-1; the D is unclear. The CDR3 totals 12 residues. CDR1 is GTSNPN, CDR2 SVGIG, per germline (reference sequence). Trimming pared 0 bases from V and 7 bases from J, leaving 9 bases between.

V is TRBV27 and J is TRBJ1-5, with no clear D. V lost 8 bases, J lost 3 bases, and 14 bases lay in between. The CDR3 is made up of 14 amino acids. From germline, CDR1 is MNHEY and CDR2 SMNVEV (reference sequence). The DNA of the CDR3 is TGTGCCAGCCAGGCGGGAGGTCACAATCAGCCCCAGCATTTT. This codes for CASQAGGHNQPQHF.

The chain couples TRBV5-5 to TRBJ1-2; 10 nucleotides match TRBD1. Trimming took 0 bases from V and 7 from J; bases not matched to a gene: 3. The CDR3 is made up of 14 amino acids. CDR1 SGHKS and CDR2 YYEKEE come from the germline V gene (reference sequence). DNA for the CDR3: TGTGCCAGCAGCTTGGAGGACAGGGGGTTTGGCTACACCTTC. Translation: CASSLEDRGFGYTF.

The V and J genes are TRBV6-2 or TRBV6-3 and TRBJ2-7, with TRBD2 matching 13 bases. This CDR3 spans 14 amino acids. The ends lost 5 bases at V and 5 bases at J; junction bases unmatched: 3. CDR1 is MNHEY and CDR2 is SVGEGT in the germline V gene. CDR3 DNA: TGTGCCAGCAGTGGCGGGACTAGCGGGGACGAGCAGTACTTC. It translates to CASSGGTSGDEQYF.

J is TRBJ1-2 and V is TRBV11-2; D remains unclear. Per the germline V gene, CDR1 is SGHAT and CDR2 is FQNNGV. Between the trimmed V and J ends, which lost 4 bases and 12 bases, there was a span of 12 bases. The CDR3 sequence is 11 residues long. CDR3 bases: TGTGCCAGCAGCTCCCCCCCCGCAGACACCTTC. This encodes CASSSPPADTF.

J is TRBJ2-7 and V is TRBV6-2 or TRBV6-3, with 8 nucleotides matching TRBD1. CDR3 size: 19 residues. Germline trimming cut 5 bases from V and 3 bases from J; bases unmatched to any gene: 21. The germline CDR1 and CDR2 sequences are MNHEY and SVGEGT. CDR3 nucleotides: TGTGCCAGCAGTCCGGACAGGGCCAAAGGAAGTCCTCTCCTCTACGAGCAGTACTTC. Protein: CASSPDRAKGSPLLYEQYF.

The V call is TRBV7-8, the J call TRBJ1-5, with 10 bases identical to TRBD1. Germline-derived CDR1 and CDR2 are SGHVS and FQNEAQ. V lost 5 bases, J lost 5 bases, and 3 bases stayed unmatched. The CDR3 spans 14 residues. CDR3 DNA sequence: TGTGCCAGCAGCCCCGGGACAGGGGATCAGCCCCAGCATTTT. It encodes CASSPGTGDQPQHF. Filled out from reference TRBV7-8 and TRBJ1-5, the complete variable domain reads GAGVSQSPRYKVAKRGQDVALRCDPISGHVSLFWYQQALGQGPEFLTYFQNEAQLDKSGLPSDRFFAERPEGSVSTLKIQRTQQEDSAVYLCASSPGTGDQPQHFGDGTRLSIL.

The J gene is TRBJ2-1, the V gene TRBV7-2; no firm D call. CDR1 and CDR2 (germline): SGHTA, FQGNSA. This CDR3 spans 13 amino acids. Trimming pared 3 bases from V and 5 bases from J, leaving 8 bases between. Here the CDR3 DNA reads TGTGCCAGCAGCTTCGGTTTTAACAATGAGCAGTTCTTC. Its protein is CASSFGFNNEQFF.

The chain carries TRBV5-1 and TRBJ1-1; tentative D call: TRBD1 (6 bases). The CDR3 totals 17 residues. V lost 0 bases and J lost 3, with 18 bases in between. Looked up from germline, CDR1 is SGHRS and CDR2 is YFSETQ. CDR3 protein: CASSLVGTGRRYTEAFF. CDR3 bases: TGCGCCAGCAGCTTGGTAGGCACAGGGCGTCGGTACACTGAAGCTTTCTTT.

The chain couples TRBV19 to TRBJ2-2; D is unclear. The CDR3 covers 16 residues. With 5 bases removed from V and 6 bases from J, the gap between germline ends came to 19 bases. The V gene's germline CDR1 is LNHDA and CDR2 SQIVND (reference sequence). The CDR3 spells CASSPPFGVEAGELFF. DNA of the CDR3: TGTGCCAGTAGTCCACCCTTCGGCGTTGAGGCCGGGGAGCTGTTTTTT. Variable domain in full (rest from reference TRBV19 and TRBJ2-2): DGGITQSPKYLFRKEGQNVTLSCEQNLNHDAMYWYRQDPGQGLRLIYYSQIVNDFQKGDIAEGYSVSREKKESFPLTVTSAQKNPTAFYLCASSPPFGVEAGELFFGEGSRLTVL.

This chain joins TRBV6-5 and TRBJ1-3; tentatively, D is TRBD1 (5 bases). V shed 6 bases and J shed 3 bases, with 12 bases lying between them. Germline V gene sequence: CDR1 MNHEY, CDR2 SVGAGI. The CDR3 is 14 residues long. CDR3 loop: CASRGGLLGNTIYF. CDR3 coding DNA: TGTGCCAGCAGGGGGGGACTGCTTGGAAACACCATATATTTT.

CDR3 nucleotide sequence: TGTGCCAGCAGCTTGGCCGAGGGGGCGCGTCAGCCCCAGCATTTT. Protein: CASSLAEGARQPQHF. The rearrangement links TRBV5-5 to TRBJ1-5, with 7 bases aligning to TRBD1. CDR3 length equals 15 residues. The germline V gene encodes CDR1 SGHKS and CDR2 YYEKEE (reference sequence). V shed 0 bases, J shed 6 bases, and the junction held 6 bases outside the gene matches.

By frequency in the sample, this clone is large. The CDR3 bases are TGCAGCGCCGGACAGGGCGGTGAGCCCCAGCATTTT. This translates into CSAGQGGEPQHF. The chain employs TRBV29-1 and TRBJ1-5; 8 bases line up with TRBD1. The V segment lost 7 bases and the J segment 8 bases; nucleotides outside the gene matches: 7. The CDR3 is 12 amino acids. Germline CDR1 SQVTM, CDR2 ANQGSEA.

The chain links TRBV5-6 to TRBJ2-2, with 8 bases that match TRBD2. From germline, CDR1 is SGHDT and CDR2 YYEEEE. With V trimmed by 5 bases and J by 7 bases, 4 bases remained unmatched. The CDR3 totals 13 residues. As DNA, the CDR3 is TGTGCCAGCAGGGGACTAGAGGGCGGGGAGCTGTTTTTT. Translated, it gives CASRGLEGGELFF.

The J gene is TRBJ2-7, the V gene TRBV5-1; TRBD1 matches 8 bases. Germline loops: CDR1 SGHRS, CDR2 YFSETQ. The trim removed 4 bases at V and 1 base at J, leaving 7 bases unmatched. This CDR3 is 15 amino acids long. The CDR3 loop reads CASSENTGGSYEQYF. The CDR3 region has the DNA TGCGCCAGCAGCGAAAATACAGGGGGGTCCTACGAGCAGTACTTC. Full variable domain (outside the CDR3, taken from reference TRBV5-1 and TRBJ2-7): KAGVTQTPRYLIKTRGQQVTLSCSPISGHRSVSWYQQTPGQGLQFLFEYFSETQRNKGNFPGRFSGRQFSNSRSEMNVSTLELGDSALYLCASSENTGGSYEQYFGPGTRLTVT.

Here the CDR3 DNA reads TGTGCCAGCAGCTTGCTTATTAGACAGGGTCTGGACGAGCAGTACTTC. It codes for CASSLLIRQGLDEQYF. The V call is TRBV5-6, the J call TRBJ2-7; TRBD1 agrees at 7 bases. The V gene end was trimmed by 1 base and the J gene end by 5 bases; junction bases not matched to a gene: 12. Germline V gives CDR1 SGHDT, CDR2 YYEEEE. The CDR3 is 16 residues long.

The rearrangement links TRBV7-8 to TRBJ1-3; D unresolved. CDR1 is SGHVS, CDR2 FQNEAQ, per germline. The CDR3 contains 14 residues. Trimming left V 5 bases short and J 4 bases short, with 12 bases between. The CDR3, as DNA: TGTGCCAGCAGCCCACTATTTCTAGGAAACACCATATATTTT. Translation gives CASSPLFLGNTIYF. The full variable domain, in which reference TRBV7-8 and TRBJ1-3 provide the parts outside the CDR3, is GAGVSQSPRYKVAKRGQDVALRCDPISGHVSLFWYQQALGQGPEFLTYFQNEAQLDKSGLPSDRFFAERPEGSVSTLKIQRTQQEDSAVYLCASSPLFLGNTIYFGEGSWLTVV.

The chain carries TRBV7-2 and TRBJ1-4, with TRBD1 identical over 7 bases. The CDR3 contains 15 residues. Trimming at V came to 1 base and at J to 7 bases, leaving 6 bases not matched to a gene. The V gene's germline CDR1 is SGHTA and CDR2 FQGNSA. CDR3 nucleotides: TGTGCCAGCAGCTTAGGTGGGACAGAGGGTGAAAAACTGTTTTTT. This gives the protein CASSLGGTEGEKLFF.

The genes are TRBV5-1 and TRBJ2-7, with 7 bases fitting TRBD1. CDR3 length equals 15 residues. Germline V lookup: CDR1 SGHRS, CDR2 YFSETQ. Trimming removed 0 bases from V and 1 base from J; junction bases left unmatched: 4. CDR3 in DNA: TGCGCCAGCAGCTTGGACCGGGACAGATCCTACGAGCAGTACTTC. Its protein is CASSLDRDRSYEQYF.

This clone turned up a few times. The chain combines TRBV4-1 with TRBJ1-4, with 10 nucleotides matching TRBD1. V was pared by 3 bases and J by 5 bases, with 21 bases of the junction left unmatched. CDR1 is MGHRA and CDR2 is YSYEKL in the germline V gene. The CDR3 contains 21 residues. CDR3 bases: TGCGCCAGCAGCCACGACAGGGGGCGCGGTAAAGTTTTCGAGAGGAATGAAAAACTGTTTTTT. It codes for CASSHDRGRGKVFERNEKLFF.

As regards this clone: The same CDR3 is also encoded by other DNA sequences in this sample. The CDR3: CASSPSGDYGYTF. CDR3 DNA sequence: TGTGCCAGCTCACCAAGCGGAGACTATGGCTACACCTTC. The gene calls are TRBV18 and TRBJ1-2, with D uncertain. Trimming removed 2 bases at V and 3 bases at J, with 7 bases between. Germline-derived CDR1 and CDR2 are KGHSH and LQKENI. CDR3 size: 13 residues. Full variable domain (outside the CDR3, taken from reference TRBV18 and TRBJ1-2): NAGVMQNPRHLVRRRGQEARLRCSPMKGHSHVYWYRQLPEEGLKFMVYLQKENIIDESGMPKERFSAEFPKEGPSILRIQQVVRGDSAAYFCASSPSGDYGYTFGSGTRLTVV.

In its sample, this clone was seen a few times. The chain couples TRBV14 to TRBJ2-1, with D possibly matching TRBD2 (6 bases). The CDR3 contains 16 residues. Germline V gives CDR1 SGHDN, CDR2 FVKESK. Trimming pared 4 bases from V and 5 bases from J, leaving 18 bases between. The CDR3 DNA reads TGTGCCAGCAGCCTCAAGAGGGGACTCAGGAACAATGAGCAGTTCTTC. Protein sequence: CASSLKRGLRNNEQFF.

This chain joins TRBV5-4 and TRBJ2-1; D gene unclear. Trimming cost V 3 bases and J 5 bases, with 3 bases left between them. CDR3 length: 11 amino acids. The germline V gene encodes CDR1 SGHNT and CDR2 YYREEE (reference sequence). The CDR3 reads CASSSDNEQFF. In DNA form, the CDR3 reads TGTGCCAGCAGCTCAGACAATGAGCAGTTCTTC.

J is TRBJ1-5 and V is TRBV6-1, with D possibly being TRBD1 (6 bases). The CDR3 contains 16 residues. From germline, CDR1 is MNHNS and CDR2 SASEGT. V dropped 1 base and J dropped 0 bases, with 10 bases sitting between them. CDR3 region: CASSEGTAYSNQPQHF. The CDR3 nucleotides are TGTGCCAGCAGTGAAGGGACAGCCTATAGCAATCAGCCCCAGCATTTT.

This sequence joins TRBV19 and TRBJ1-2, with D perhaps matching TRBD1 (5 bases). The CDR3 is made up of 16 amino acids. Trimming removed 5 bases at V and 3 bases at J, with 19 bases between. Germline CDR1 LNHDA, CDR2 SQIVND (reference sequence). CDR3 loop: CASSWGGTGVDYGYTF. Here the CDR3 DNA reads TGTGCCAGTAGTTGGGGAGGGACGGGTGTGGACTATGGCTACACCTTC.

V usage is TRBV10-2 and J usage is TRBJ1-2; no firm D call. Looked up from germline, CDR1 is WSHSY and CDR2 is SAAADI. V gave up 4 bases and J gave up 8 bases, with 11 bases separating them. This CDR3 is 12 amino acids long. CDR3 protein: CASSATETGYTF. CDR3 nucleotide sequence: TGCGCCAGCAGTGCTACAGAAACCGGCTACACCTTC.

The chain is built from TRBV5-1 and TRBJ1-2; possibly TRBD1 for D (6 bases). The CDR3 spans 13 residues. Trimming shortened V by 4 bases and J by 8 bases, and 15 bases separated the two germline ends. The germline gives CDR1 SGHRS, CDR2 YFSETQ. CDR3 bases: TGCGCCAGCAGCCCTACGGACAGTTGGGGCTACACCTTC. Its protein product is CASSPTDSWGYTF. The full variable domain, its missing parts supplied by reference TRBV5-1 and TRBJ1-2, is KAGVTQTPRYLIKTRGQQVTLSCSPISGHRSVSWYQQTPGQGLQFLFEYFSETQRNKGNFPGRFSGRQFSNSRSEMNVSTLELGDSALYLCASSPTDSWGYTFGSGTRLTVV.

The V gene is TRBV19, the J gene TRBJ1-4; no definite D call. The ends were cut back, 8 bases at V and 4 bases at J, with 20 bases in the middle. The CDR3 has 16 amino acids. Looked up from germline, CDR1 is LNHDA and CDR2 is SQIVND (reference sequence). CDR3 in amino acids: CASSPLVTRLNEKLFF. The CDR3 nucleotides read TGTGCCAGTTCTCCACTCGTGACGCGGCTTAATGAAAAACTGTTTTTT. The whole variable domain, filled in from reference TRBV19 and TRBJ1-4, reads DGGITQSPKYLFRKEGQNVTLSCEQNLNHDAMYWYRQDPGQGLRLIYYSQIVNDFQKGDIAEGYSVSREKKESFPLTVTSAQKNPTAFYLCASSPLVTRLNEKLFFGSGTQLSVL.

This rearrangement joins TRBV27 to TRBJ2-5; D perhaps matches TRBD1 (6 bases). V lost 5 bases, J lost 2 bases, and 12 bases lay in between. This CDR3 comprises 14 residues. CDR1 is MNHEY, CDR2 SMNVEV, per germline (reference sequence). The CDR3 loop is CASSRTVRQETQYF. For the CDR3, the DNA is TGTGCCAGCAGTCGGACAGTTCGGCAAGAGACCCAGTACTTC.